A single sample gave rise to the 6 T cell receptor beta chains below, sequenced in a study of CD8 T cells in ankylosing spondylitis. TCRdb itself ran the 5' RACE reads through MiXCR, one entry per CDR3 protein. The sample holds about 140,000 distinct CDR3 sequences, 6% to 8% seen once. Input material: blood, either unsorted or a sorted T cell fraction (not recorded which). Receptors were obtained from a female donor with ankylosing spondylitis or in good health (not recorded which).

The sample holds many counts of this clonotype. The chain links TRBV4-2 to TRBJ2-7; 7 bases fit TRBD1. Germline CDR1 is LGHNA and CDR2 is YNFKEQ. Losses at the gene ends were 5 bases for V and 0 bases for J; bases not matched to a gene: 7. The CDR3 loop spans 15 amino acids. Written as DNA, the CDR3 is TGTGCCAGCAGCAAAGCACAGGGGAACTCCTACGAGCAGTACTTC. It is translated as CASSKAQGNSYEQYF.

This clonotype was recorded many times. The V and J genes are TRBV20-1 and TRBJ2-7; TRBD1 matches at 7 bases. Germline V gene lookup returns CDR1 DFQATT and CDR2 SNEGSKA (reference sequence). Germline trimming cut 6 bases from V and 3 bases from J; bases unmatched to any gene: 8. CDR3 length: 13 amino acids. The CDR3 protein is CSARQGVDYEQYF. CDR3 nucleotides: TGCAGTGCAAGACAGGGAGTGGACTACGAGCAGTACTTC.

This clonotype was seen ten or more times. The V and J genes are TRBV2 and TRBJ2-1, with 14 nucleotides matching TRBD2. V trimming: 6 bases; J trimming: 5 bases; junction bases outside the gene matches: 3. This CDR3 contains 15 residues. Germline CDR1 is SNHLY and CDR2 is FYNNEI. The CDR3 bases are TGTGCCAGCAGGGTGGGACTAGCGGGGGACAATGAGCAGTTCTTC. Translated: CASRVGLAGDNEQFF. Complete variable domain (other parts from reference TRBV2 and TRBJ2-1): EPEVTQTPSHQVTQMGQEVILRCVPISNHLYFYWYRQILGQKVEFLVSFYNNEISEKSEIFDDQFSVERPDGSNFTLKIRSTKLEDSAMYFCASRVGLAGDNEQFFGPGTRLTVL.

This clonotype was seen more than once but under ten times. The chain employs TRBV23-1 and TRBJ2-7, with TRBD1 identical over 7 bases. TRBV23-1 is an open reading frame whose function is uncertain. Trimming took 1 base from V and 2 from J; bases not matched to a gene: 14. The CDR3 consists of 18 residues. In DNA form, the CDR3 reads TGCGCCAGCAGTCAATTATCGGGACAGAAGGGCCGACCCTACGAGCAGTACTTC. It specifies CASSQLSGQKGRPYEQYF.

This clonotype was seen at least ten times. CDR3 in amino acids: CASSSSGHEQFF. CDR3 DNA sequence: TGCGCCAGCAGCTCCTCAGGGCATGAGCAGTTCTTC. This rearrangement joins TRBV5-1 to TRBJ2-1; tentatively, D is TRBD1 (5 bases). Trimming cost V 3 bases and J 8 bases, with 9 bases left between them. In germline, CDR1 is SGHRS, CDR2 YFSETQ. CDR3 length: 12 amino acids.

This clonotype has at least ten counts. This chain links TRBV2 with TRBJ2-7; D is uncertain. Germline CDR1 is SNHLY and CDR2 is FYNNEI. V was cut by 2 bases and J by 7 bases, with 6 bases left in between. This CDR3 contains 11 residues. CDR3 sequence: CASSESREQYF. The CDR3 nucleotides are TGTGCCAGCAGTGAAAGCCGGGAGCAGTACTTC.